One sample yielded the 15 T cell receptor beta chains listed below, sequenced in a study of T cell changes during pregnancy in multiple sclerosis. Profiled with immunoSEQ multiplex PCR; TCRdb holds only in-frame clones, not every one. The sample lists 45,000 to 60,000 clones, roughly 90% occurring once. Specimen: peripheral blood, collected in the first trimester of pregnancy. Receptors were obtained from a female donor with multiple sclerosis, enrolled in a pregnancy study.

The J gene is TRBJ1-6, the V gene TRBV30, with 7 bases lining up with TRBD1. The CDR3 runs to 13 residues. Per germline, CDR1 GTSNPN and CDR2 SVGIG (reference sequence). The V and J ends lost 2 bases and 13 bases, in that order; junction bases with no gene match: 8. The CDR3 DNA is TGTGCCTGGAGTTCAGGGGGAATTCACCCCCTCCACTTT. Translation gives CAWSSGGIHPLHF.

The CDR3 spells CSVASYGYTF. The CDR3 DNA is TGCAGCGTTGCCAGCTATGGCTACACCTTC. V is TRBV29-1 and J is TRBJ1-2; D is uncertain. The CDR3 contains 10 residues. With 4 bases removed from V and 4 bases from J, the gap between germline ends came to 4 bases. Per germline, CDR1 SQVTM and CDR2 ANQGSEA.

The V gene is TRBV2, the J gene TRBJ2-1; D unresolved. V lost 7 bases, J lost 0 bases, and 10 bases lay in between. This CDR3 has 14 amino acids. CDR1 is SNHLY, CDR2 FYNNEI, per germline. CDR3 sequence: CASNPLSSYNEQFF. The CDR3, as DNA: TGTGCCAGCAACCCATTGAGCTCCTACAATGAGCAGTTCTTC.

The chain recombines TRBV13 with TRBJ2-5; tentative D call: TRBD1 (6 bases). From germline, CDR1 is PRHDT and CDR2 FYEKMQ (reference sequence). The V and J ends lost 4 bases and 2 bases respectively, with 14 bases between them. The CDR3 has 15 residues. The CDR3 bases are TGTGCCAGCAGCTCGAGGGCGCAGGGGCAAGAGACCCAGTACTTC. It encodes CASSSRAQGQETQYF. Full variable domain (remainder filled in from reference TRBV13 and TRBJ2-5): AAGVIQSPRHLIKEKRETATLKCYPIPRHDTVYWYQQGPGQDPQFLISFYEKMQSDKGSIPDRFSAQQFSDYHSELNMSSLELGDSALYFCASSSRAQGQETQYFGPGTRLLVL.

The V call is TRBV10-3, the J call TRBJ2-5; TRBD2 might be the D (6 bases). The V and J ends lost 2 bases and 4 bases respectively, with 11 bases between them. CDR3 size: 14 residues. Germline V gives CDR1 ENHRY, CDR2 SYGVKD. For the CDR3, the DNA is TGTGCCATCAGTGAGATCGGGGGAGCAGAGACCCAGTACTTC. As protein: CAISEIGGAETQYF.

The genes are TRBV11-3 and TRBJ1-1; weak D call: TRBD1 (6 bases). Germline lookup yields CDR1 SGHNT and CDR2 YENEEA. The V end lost 3 bases, the J end lost 3 bases, and 8 bases lay between the germline ends. The CDR3 is 13 amino acids. CDR3 bases: TGTGCCAGCAGCTTTAACAGGGACACTGAAGCTTTCTTT. This encodes CASSFNRDTEAFF.

The J gene is TRBJ2-2, the V gene TRBV5-4, with 7 bases matching TRBD1. Germline V gene lookup returns CDR1 SGHNT and CDR2 YYREEE (reference sequence). V dropped 0 bases and J dropped 9; count of bases not matched to a gene: 2. The CDR3 has 13 residues. The CDR3 protein is CASSLDRGRELFF. The CDR3, as DNA: TGTGCCAGCAGCTTGGACAGGGGTAGGGAGCTGTTTTTT.

The rearrangement links TRBV28 to TRBJ1-6; D gene ambiguous. Germline assignment: CDR1 MDHEN and CDR2 SYDVKM. V lost 1 base and J lost 10, with 17 bases in between. The CDR3 length is 16 residues. The CDR3 loop is CASSLFHDLSGSPLHF. CDR3 coding DNA: TGTGCCAGCAGTTTATTTCACGACCTCTCGGGATCACCCCTCCACTTT. Full variable domain (rest looked up from reference TRBV28 and TRBJ1-6): DVKVTQSSRYLVKRTGEKVFLECVQDMDHENMFWYRQDPGLGLRLIYFSYDVKMKEKGDIPEGYSVSREKKERFSLILESASTNQTSMYLCASSLFHDLSGSPLHFGNGTRLTVT.

The chain carries TRBV19 and TRBJ1-4, with D possibly TRBD1 on 5 matching bases. Per the germline V gene, CDR1 is LNHDA and CDR2 is SQIVND (reference sequence). The CDR3 loop spans 14 amino acids. V lost 10 bases and J lost 6, with 18 bases in between. The CDR3 reads CATTNAREDEKLFF. The DNA for the CDR3 is TGTGCCACCACTAATGCCAGGGAGGATGAAAAACTGTTTTTT.

The genes are TRBV5-1 and TRBJ2-3, with TRBD2 matching 15 bases. The CDR3 totals 18 residues. Germline CDR1 is SGHRS and CDR2 is YFSETQ. J lost 6 bases, V lost 4 bases, and 12 bases had no gene match. CDR3 residues: CASSPWTSGGARMDTQYF. CDR3 in DNA: TGCGCCAGCAGCCCATGGACTAGCGGGGGGGCCCGTATGGATACGCAGTATTTT.

The chain employs TRBV4-1 and TRBJ1-1; no definite D call. The germline V gene encodes CDR1 MGHRA and CDR2 YSYEKL. Trimming left V 6 bases short and J 0 bases short, with 17 bases between. The CDR3 loop spans 16 amino acids. CDR3 nucleotide sequence: TGCGCCAGCAGGAACCGGCGGGGAAACATGAACACTGAAGCTTTCTTT. It codes for CASRNRRGNMNTEAFF.

The V and J genes are TRBV11-3 and TRBJ1-5; TRBD1 matches 7 bases. With V trimmed by 1 base and J by 6 bases, 9 bases remained unmatched. This CDR3 has 16 residues. Germline lookup yields CDR1 SGHNT and CDR2 YENEEA. The chain's CDR3 is CASSLGDRAISQPQHF. The CDR3 DNA sequence: TGTGCCAGCAGCTTAGGCGACAGGGCAATTAGTCAGCCCCAGCATTTT.

The gene calls are TRBV6-5 and TRBJ2-7; tentatively, D is TRBD2 (5 bases). The CDR3 runs to 15 residues. Trimming shortened V by 5 bases and J by 0 bases, and 14 bases separated the two germline ends. Germline loops: CDR1 MNHEY, CDR2 SVGAGI. The CDR3 coding sequence is TGTGCCAGCAGTCGGGGATATTCCGCCTCCTACGAGCAGTACTTC. Its translation is CASSRGYSASYEQYF.

The V gene is TRBV10-3, the J gene TRBJ1-2; unclear D gene. The CDR3 length is 13 residues. The V gene's germline CDR1 is ENHRY and CDR2 SYGVKD. V lost 4 bases and J lost 4, with 10 bases in between. The CDR3 DNA is TGTGCCATCAGTGGGACTGATGGCTATGGCTACACCTTC. Its translation is CAISGTDGYGYTF.

J is TRBJ2-5 and V is TRBV7-3; D possibly corresponds to TRBD2 (6 bases). V gave up 4 bases and J gave up 3 bases, with 15 bases separating them. This CDR3 spans 15 amino acids. Germline lookup yields CDR1 SGHTA and CDR2 FQGTGA. CDR3 region: CASSWGSSAEETQYF. CDR3 bases: TGTGCCAGCAGCTGGGGGTCTAGCGCGGAAGAGACCCAGTACTTC. The complete variable domain, with remaining parts taken from reference TRBV7-3 and TRBJ2-5, reads GAGVSQTPSNKVTEKGKYVELRCDPISGHTALYWYRQSLGQGPEFLIYFQGTGAADDSGLPNDRFFAVRPEGSVSTLKIQRTERGDSAVYLCASSWGSSAEETQYFGPGTRLLVL.